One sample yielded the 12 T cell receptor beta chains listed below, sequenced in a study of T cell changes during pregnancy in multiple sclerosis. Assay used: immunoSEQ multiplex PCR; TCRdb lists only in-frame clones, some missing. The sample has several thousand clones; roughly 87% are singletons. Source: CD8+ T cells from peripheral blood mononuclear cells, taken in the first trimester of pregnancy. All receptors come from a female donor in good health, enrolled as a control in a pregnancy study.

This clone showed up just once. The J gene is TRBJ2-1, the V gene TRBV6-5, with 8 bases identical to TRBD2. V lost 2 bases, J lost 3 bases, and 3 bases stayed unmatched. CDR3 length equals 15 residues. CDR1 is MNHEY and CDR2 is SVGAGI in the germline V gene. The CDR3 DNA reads TGTGCCAGCAGTTACGGCGGGGGGAGCTACAATGAGCAGTTCTTC. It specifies CASSYGGGSYNEQFF.

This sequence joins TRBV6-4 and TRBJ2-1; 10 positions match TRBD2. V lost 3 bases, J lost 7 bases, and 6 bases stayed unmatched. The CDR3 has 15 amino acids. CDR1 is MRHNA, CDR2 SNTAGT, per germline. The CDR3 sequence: CASSELAGTGNEQFF. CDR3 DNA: TGTGCCAGCAGTGAACTAGCGGGGACGGGGAATGAGCAGTTCTTC.

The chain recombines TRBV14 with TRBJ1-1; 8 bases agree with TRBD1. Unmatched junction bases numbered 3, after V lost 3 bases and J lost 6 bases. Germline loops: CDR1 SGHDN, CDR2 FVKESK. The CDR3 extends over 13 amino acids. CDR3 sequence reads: CASSHGQGAEAFF. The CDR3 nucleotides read TGTGCCAGCAGCCATGGACAGGGTGCTGAAGCTTTCTTT. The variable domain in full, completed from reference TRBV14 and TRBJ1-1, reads EAGVTQFPSHSVIEKGQTVTLRCDPISGHDNLYWYRRVMGKEIKFLLHFVKESKQDESGMPNNRFLAERTGGTYSTLKVQPAELEDSGVYFCASSHGQGAEAFFGQGTRLTVV.

The DNA of the CDR3 is TGTGCCAGCAGTACGGACAGGGGGCATGAAAAACTGTTTTTT. Protein product: CASSTDRGHEKLFF. The V and J genes are TRBV28 and TRBJ1-4, with 11 positions matching TRBD1. This CDR3 is built from 14 residues. In germline, CDR1 is MDHEN, CDR2 SYDVKM. V was clipped by 5 bases and J by 6 bases; unmatched bases: 2.

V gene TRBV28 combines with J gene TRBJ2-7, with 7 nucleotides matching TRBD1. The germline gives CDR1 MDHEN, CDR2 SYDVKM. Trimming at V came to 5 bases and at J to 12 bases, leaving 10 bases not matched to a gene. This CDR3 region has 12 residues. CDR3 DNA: TGTGCCAGCAGTCCTTCTACAGGGGTATGGTACTTC. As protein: CASSPSTGVWYF.

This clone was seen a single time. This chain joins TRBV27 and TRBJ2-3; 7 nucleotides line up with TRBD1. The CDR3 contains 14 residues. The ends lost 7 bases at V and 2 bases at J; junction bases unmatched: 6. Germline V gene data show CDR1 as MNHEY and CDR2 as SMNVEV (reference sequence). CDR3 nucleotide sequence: TGTGCCAGCATGCCGGGACAGCTCACAGATACGCAGTATTTT. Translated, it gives CASMPGQLTDTQYF.

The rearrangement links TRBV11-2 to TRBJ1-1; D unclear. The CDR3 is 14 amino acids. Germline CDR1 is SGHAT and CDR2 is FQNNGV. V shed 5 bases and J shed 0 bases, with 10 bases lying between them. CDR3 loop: CASSLRHMNTEAFF. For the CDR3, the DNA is TGTGCCAGCAGCCTACGACACATGAACACTGAAGCTTTCTTT. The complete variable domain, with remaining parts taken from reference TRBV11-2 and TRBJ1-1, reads EAGVAQSPRYKIIEKRQSVAFWCNPISGHATLYWYQQILGQGPKLLIQFQNNGVVDDSQLPKDRFSAERLKGVDSTLKIQPAKLEDSAVYLCASSLRHMNTEAFFGQGTRLTVV.

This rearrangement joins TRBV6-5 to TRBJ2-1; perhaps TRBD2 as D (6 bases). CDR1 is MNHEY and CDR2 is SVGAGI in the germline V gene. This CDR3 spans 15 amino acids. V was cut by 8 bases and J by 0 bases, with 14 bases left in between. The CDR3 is CASRVGGSSYNEQFF. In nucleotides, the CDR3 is TGTGCCAGCCGGGTGGGGGGAAGCTCCTACAATGAGCAGTTCTTC.

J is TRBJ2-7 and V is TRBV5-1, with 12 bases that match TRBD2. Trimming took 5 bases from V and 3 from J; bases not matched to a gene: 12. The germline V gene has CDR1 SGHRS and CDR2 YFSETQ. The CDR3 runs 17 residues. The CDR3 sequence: CASSDDITSGGFYEQYF. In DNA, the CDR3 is TGCGCCAGCAGTGACGACATAACTAGCGGGGGGTTCTACGAGCAGTACTTC.

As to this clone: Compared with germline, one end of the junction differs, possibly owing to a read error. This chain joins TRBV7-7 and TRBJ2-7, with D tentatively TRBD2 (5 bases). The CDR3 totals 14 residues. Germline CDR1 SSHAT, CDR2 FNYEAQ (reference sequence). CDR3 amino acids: CASSPTRGSYEQYF. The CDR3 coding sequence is TGTGCTAGCAGCCCCACCCGGGGCTCCTACGAGCAGTACTTC.

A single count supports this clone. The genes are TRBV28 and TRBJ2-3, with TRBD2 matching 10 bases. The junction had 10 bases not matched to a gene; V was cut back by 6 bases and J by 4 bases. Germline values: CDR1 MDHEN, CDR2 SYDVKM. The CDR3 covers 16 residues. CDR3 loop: CASRLRAGGPSDTQYF. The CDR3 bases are TGTGCCAGCAGACTCCGAGCGGGAGGGCCGTCAGATACGCAGTATTTT.

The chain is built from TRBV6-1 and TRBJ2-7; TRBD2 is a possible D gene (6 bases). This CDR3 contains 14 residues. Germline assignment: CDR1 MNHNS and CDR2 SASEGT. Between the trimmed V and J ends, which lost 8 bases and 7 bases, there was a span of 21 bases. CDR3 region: CASGLSQLGGEQYF. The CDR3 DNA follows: TGTGCCAGCGGACTGAGCCAACTCGGGGGTGAGCAGTACTTC.